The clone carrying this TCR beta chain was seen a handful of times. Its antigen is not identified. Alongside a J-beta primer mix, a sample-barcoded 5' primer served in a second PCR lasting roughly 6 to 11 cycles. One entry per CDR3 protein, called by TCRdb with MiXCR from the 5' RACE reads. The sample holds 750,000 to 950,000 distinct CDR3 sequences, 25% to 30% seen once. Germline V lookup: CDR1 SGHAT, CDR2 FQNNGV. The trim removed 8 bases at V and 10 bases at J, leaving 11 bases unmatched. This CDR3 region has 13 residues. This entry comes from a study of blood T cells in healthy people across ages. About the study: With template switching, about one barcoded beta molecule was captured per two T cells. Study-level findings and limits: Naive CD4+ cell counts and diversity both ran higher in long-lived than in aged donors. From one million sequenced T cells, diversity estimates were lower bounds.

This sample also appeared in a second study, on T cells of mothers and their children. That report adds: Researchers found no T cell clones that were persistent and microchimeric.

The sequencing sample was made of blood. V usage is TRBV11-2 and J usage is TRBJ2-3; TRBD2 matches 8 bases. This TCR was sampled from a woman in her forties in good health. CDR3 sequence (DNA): TGTGCCAGCGGGTTAAGCGGGGGTCAGCCGCAGTATTTT. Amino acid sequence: CASGLSGGQPQYF.